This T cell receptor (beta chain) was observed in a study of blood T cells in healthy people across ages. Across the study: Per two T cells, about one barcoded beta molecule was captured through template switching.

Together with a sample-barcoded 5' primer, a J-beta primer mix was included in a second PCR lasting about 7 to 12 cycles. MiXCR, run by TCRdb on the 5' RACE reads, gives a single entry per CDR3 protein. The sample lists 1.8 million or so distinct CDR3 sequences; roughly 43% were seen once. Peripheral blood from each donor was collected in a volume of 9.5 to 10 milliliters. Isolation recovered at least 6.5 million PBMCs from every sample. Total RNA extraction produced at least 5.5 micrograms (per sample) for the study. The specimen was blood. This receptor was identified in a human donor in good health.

The CDR3 loop reads CATGTGARNQPQHF. CDR3 nucleotide sequence: TGTGCCACCGGGACAGGGGCCCGCAATCAGCCCCAGCATTTT. The chain recombines TRBV24-1 with TRBJ1-5; 10 nucleotides align to TRBD1. The CDR3 covers 14 residues. Trimming cost V 9 bases and J 2 bases; bases outside gene matches: 3. The germline CDR1 and CDR2 sequences are KGHDR and SFDVKD.